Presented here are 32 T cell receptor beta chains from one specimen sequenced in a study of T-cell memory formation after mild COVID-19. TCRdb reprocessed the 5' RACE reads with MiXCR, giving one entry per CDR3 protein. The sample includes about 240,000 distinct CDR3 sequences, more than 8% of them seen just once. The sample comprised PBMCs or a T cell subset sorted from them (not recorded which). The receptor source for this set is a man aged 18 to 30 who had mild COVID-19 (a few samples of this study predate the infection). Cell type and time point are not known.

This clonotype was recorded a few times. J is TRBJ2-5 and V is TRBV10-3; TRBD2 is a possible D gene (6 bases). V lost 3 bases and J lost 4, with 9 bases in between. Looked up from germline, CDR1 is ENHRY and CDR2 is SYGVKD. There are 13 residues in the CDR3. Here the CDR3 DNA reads TGTGCCATCAGTGATCCGGAGGGAGAGACCCAGTACTTC. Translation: CAISDPEGETQYF.

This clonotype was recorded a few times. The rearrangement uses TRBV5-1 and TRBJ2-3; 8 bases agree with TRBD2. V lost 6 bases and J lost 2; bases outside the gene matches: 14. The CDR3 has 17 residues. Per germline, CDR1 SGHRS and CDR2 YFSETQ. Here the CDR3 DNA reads TGCGCCAGCACCCGATACCAACTAGCGGACTTCACAGATACGCAGTATTTT. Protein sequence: CASTRYQLADFTDTQYF. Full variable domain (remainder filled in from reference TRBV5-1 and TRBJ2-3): KAGVTQTPRYLIKTRGQQVTLSCSPISGHRSVSWYQQTPGQGLQFLFEYFSETQRNKGNFPGRFSGRQFSNSRSEMNVSTLELGDSALYLCASTRYQLADFTDTQYFGPGTRLTVL.

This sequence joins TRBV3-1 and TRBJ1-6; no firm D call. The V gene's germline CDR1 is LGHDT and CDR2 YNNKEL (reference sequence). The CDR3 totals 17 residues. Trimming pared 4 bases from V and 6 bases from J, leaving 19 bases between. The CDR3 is CASSRPTRPGGNSPLHF. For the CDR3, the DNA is TGTGCCAGCAGCCGCCCGACCCGGCCTGGCGGTAATTCACCCCTCCACTTT.

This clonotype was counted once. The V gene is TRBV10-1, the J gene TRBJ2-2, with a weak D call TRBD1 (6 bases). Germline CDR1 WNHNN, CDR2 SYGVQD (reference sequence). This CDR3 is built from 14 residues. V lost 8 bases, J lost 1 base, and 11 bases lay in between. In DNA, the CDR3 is TGCGCCAGCGCCCCGGGACAGAACACCGGGGAGCTGTTTTTT. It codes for CASAPGQNTGELFF.

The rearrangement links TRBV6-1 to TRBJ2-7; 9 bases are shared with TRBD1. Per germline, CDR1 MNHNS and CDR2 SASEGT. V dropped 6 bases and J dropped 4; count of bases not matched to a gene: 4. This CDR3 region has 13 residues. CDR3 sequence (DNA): TGTGCCAGCAGCGGGACAGGGAATTACGAGCAGTACTTC. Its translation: CASSGTGNYEQYF.

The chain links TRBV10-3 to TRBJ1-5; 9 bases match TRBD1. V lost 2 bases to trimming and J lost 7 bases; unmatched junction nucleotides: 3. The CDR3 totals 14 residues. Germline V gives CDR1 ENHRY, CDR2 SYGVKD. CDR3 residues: CAISEGTGSQPQHF. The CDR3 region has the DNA TGTGCCATCAGTGAGGGGACAGGGAGCCAGCCCCAGCATTTT.

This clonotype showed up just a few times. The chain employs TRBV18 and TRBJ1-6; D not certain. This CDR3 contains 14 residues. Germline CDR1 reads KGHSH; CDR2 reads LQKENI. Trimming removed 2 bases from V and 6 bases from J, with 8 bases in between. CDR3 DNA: TGTGCCAGCTCACCAGGAAACTCTAATTCACCCCTCCACTTT. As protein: CASSPGNSNSPLHF.

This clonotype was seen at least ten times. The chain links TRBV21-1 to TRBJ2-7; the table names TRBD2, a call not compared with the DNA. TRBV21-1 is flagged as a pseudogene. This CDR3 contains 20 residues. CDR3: CASSKGDPGLAGGSSYEQYV. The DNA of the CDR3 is TGTGCCAGCAGCAAAGGGGACCCGGGACTAGCGGGGGGGAGCTCCTACGAGCAGTACGTC.

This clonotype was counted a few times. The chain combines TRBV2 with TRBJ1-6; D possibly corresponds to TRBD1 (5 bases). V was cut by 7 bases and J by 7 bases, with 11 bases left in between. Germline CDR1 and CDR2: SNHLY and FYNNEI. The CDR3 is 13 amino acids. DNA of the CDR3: TGTGCCAGCAACCGGGACCTAAATTCACCCCTCCACTTT. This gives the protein CASNRDLNSPLHF.

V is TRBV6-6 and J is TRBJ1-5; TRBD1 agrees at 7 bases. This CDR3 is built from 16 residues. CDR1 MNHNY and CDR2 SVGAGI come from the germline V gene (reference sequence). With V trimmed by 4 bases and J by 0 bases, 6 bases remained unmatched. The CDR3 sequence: CASSFRDSYSNQPQHF. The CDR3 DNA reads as TGTGCCAGCAGTTTCCGGGACAGTTATAGCAATCAGCCCCAGCATTTT.

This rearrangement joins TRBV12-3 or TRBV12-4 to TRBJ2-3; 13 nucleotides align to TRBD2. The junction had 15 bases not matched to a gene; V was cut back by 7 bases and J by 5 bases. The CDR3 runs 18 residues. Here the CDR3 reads CASTPVILAGGPGDTQYF. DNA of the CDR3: TGTGCCAGCACCCCCGTCATACTAGCGGGGGGGCCCGGAGATACGCAGTATTTT.

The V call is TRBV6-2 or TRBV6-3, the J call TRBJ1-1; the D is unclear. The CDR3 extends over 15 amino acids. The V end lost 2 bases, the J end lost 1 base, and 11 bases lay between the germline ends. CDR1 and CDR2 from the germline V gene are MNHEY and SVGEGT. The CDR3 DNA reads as TGTGCCAGCAGTTACGGTTGGACGGGGAACACTGAAGCTTTCTTT. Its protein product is CASSYGWTGNTEAFF.

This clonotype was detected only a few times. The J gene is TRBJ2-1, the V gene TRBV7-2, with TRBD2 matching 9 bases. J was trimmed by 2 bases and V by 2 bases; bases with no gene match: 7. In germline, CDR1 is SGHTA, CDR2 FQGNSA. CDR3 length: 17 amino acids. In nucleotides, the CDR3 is TGTGCCAGCAGCTTAACTTTGCGGGGGGGCCCCTACAATGAGCAGTTCTTC. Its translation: CASSLTLRGGPYNEQFF.

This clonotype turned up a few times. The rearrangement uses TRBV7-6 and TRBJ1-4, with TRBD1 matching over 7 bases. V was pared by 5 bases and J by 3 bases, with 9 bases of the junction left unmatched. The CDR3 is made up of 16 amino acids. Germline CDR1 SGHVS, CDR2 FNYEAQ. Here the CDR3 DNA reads TGTGCCAGCAGCCTAGGATCCGGGACAGCTAATGAAAAACTGTTTTTT. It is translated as CASSLGSGTANEKLFF.

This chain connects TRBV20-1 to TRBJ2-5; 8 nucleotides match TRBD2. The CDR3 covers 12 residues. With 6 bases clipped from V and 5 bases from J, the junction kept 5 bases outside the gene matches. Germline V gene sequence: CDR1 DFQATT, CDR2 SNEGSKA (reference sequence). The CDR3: CSASGGPETQYF. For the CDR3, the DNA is TGCAGTGCAAGCGGGGGTCCTGAGACCCAGTACTTC.

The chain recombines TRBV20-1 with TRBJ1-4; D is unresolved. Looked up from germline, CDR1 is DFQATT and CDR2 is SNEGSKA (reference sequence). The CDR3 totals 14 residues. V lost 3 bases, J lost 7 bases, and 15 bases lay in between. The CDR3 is CSARSGQTGEKLFF. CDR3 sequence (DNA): TGCAGTGCTAGGTCCGGGCAGACGGGTGAAAAACTGTTTTTT.

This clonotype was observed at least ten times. CDR3: CASSLAARVRIQETQYF. The CDR3 DNA follows: TGTGCCAGCAGTTTAGCGGCCAGGGTTCGAATCCAAGAGACCCAGTACTTC. The chain has TRBV12-3 or TRBV12-4 and TRBJ2-5; D perhaps matches TRBD1 (5 bases). Trimming cost V 0 bases and J 1 base, with 15 bases left between them. The CDR3 spans 17 residues.

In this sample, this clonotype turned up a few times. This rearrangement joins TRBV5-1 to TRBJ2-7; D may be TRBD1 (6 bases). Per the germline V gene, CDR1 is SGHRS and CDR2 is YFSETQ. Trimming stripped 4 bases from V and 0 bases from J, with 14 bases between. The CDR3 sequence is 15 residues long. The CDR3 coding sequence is TGCGCCAGCAGCGCCGACAGGTTTCCCTCCTACGAGCAGTACTTC. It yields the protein CASSADRFPSYEQYF.

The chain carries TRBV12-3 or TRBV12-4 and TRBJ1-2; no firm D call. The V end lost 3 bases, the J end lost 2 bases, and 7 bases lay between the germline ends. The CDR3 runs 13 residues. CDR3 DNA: TGTGCCAGCAGTTTGATGGAAAACTATGGCTACACCTTC. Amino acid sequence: CASSLMENYGYTF.

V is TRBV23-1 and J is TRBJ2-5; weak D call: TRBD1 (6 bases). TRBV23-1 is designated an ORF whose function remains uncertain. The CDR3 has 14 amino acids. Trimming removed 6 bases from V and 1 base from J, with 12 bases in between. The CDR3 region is CASRTGLPQETQYF. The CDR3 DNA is TGCGCCAGCAGGACAGGACTTCCCCAAGAGACCCAGTACTTC.

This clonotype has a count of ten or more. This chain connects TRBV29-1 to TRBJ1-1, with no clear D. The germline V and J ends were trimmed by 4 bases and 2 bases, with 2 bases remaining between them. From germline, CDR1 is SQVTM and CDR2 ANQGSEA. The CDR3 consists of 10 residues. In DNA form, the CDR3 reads TGCAGCGTTGGAAACACTGAAGCTTTCTTT. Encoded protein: CSVGNTEAFF.

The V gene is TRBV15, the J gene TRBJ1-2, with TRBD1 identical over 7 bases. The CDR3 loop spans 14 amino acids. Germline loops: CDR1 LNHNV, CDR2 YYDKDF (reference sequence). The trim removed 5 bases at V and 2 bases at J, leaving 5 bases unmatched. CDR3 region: CATSPGGGNYGYTF. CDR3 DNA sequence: TGTGCCACCAGCCCGGGAGGGGGCAACTATGGCTACACCTTC.

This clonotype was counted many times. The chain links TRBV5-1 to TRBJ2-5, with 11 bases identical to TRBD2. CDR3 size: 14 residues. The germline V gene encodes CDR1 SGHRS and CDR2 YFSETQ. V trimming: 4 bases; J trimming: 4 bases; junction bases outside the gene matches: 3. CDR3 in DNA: TGCGCCAGCAGCCGCACTAGCGGGGGAGAGACCCAGTACTTC. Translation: CASSRTSGGETQYF.

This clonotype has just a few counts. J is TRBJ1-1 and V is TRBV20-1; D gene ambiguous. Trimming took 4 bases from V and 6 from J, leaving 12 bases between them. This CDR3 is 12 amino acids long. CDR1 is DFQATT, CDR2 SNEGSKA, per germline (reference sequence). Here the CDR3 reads CSANEGAAEAFF. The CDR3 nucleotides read TGCAGTGCTAATGAGGGAGCTGCTGAAGCTTTCTTT.

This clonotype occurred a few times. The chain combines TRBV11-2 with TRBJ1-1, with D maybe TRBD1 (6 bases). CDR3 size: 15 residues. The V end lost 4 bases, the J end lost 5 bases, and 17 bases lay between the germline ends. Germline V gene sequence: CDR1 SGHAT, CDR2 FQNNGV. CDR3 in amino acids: CASSSVSGAQTEAFF. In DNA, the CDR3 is TGTGCCAGCAGCTCGGTTTCGGGGGCTCAAACTGAAGCTTTCTTT.

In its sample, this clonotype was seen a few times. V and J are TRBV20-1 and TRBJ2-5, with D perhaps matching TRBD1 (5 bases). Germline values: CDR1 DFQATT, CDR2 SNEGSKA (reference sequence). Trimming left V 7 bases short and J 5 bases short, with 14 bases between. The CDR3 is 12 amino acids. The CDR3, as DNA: TGCAGTGTTGTTACCAGGGTGGAGACCCAGTACTTC. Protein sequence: CSVVTRVETQYF.

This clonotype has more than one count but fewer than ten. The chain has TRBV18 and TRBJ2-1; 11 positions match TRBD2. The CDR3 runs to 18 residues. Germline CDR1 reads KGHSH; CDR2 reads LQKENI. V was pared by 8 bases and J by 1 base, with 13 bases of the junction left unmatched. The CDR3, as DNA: TGTGCCAGCGCGGAGGAACTAGCGGGGGTAGGGTCCTACAATGAGCAGTTCTTC. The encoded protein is CASAEELAGVGSYNEQFF.

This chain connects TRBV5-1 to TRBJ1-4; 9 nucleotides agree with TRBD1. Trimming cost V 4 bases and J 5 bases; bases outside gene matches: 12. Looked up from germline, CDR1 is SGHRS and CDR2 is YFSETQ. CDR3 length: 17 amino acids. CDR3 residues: CASSPQTGQGRNEKLFF. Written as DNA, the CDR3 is TGCGCCAGCAGCCCTCAGACGGGACAGGGACGGAATGAAAAACTGTTTTTT.

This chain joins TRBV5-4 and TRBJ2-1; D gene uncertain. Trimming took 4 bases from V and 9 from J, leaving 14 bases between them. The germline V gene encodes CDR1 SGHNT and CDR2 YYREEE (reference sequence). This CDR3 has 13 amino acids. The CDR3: CASSRTAESEQFF. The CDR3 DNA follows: TGTGCCAGCAGCCGAACTGCCGAGAGTGAGCAGTTCTTC.

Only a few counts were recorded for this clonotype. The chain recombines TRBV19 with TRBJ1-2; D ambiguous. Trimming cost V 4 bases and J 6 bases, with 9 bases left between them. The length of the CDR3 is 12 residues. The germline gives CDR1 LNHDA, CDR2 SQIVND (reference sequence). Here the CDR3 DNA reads TGTGCCAGTAGTACCTCGACCCATGGCTACACCTTC. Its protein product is CASSTSTHGYTF.

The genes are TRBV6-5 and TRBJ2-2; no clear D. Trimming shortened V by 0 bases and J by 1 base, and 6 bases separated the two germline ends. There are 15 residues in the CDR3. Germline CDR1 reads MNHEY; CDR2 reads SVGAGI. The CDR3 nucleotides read TGTGCCAGCAGTTACTCGATACAGAACACCGGGGAGCTGTTTTTT. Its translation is CASSYSIQNTGELFF.

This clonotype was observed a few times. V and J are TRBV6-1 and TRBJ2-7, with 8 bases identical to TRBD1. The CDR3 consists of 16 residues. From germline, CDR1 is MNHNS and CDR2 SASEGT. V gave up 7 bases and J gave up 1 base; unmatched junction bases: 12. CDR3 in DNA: TGTGCCAGCATGAGAAGTGGGACAGGAGTTTCCTACGAGCAGTACGTC. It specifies CASMRSGTGVSYEQYV.